This TCR beta chain was captured by sequencing in a study of regulatory T cells in long-lasting Graves disease. J gave up 3 bases and V 0 bases, and 3 bases lay outside the gene matches. This CDR3 has 14 amino acids. Germline CDR1 is GTSNPN and CDR2 is SVGIG (reference sequence). Whole-study findings and limits: Sample size, which was small, may have reduced accuracy.

Time point meaning: persistent/refractory GD, antithyroid drugs over 5 years with positive TRAb. The TCR library was prepared using RNA isolated from PBMCs. Patients hailed from an endocrinology department in Xi'an, China. CDR3 regions were amplified by Arm-PCR using iRepertoire HTBI primers to build TCR beta libraries. Per the authors' pipeline: Across the samples, identification revealed around 65 TRBV and 12 to 15 TRBJ segments. From the multiplex PCR reads, TCRdb called clonotypes with MiXCR, one entry per CDR3 protein. TCRdb, not the authors, supplied the V and J calls. This table has 650,000 to 850,000 distinct CDR3 sequences, around 30% appearing once. This clonotype was observed a handful of times. Antigen specificity is unknown.

This chain joins TRBV30 and TRBJ1-2; the match to TRBD1 covers 8 bases. This sequence was found in a female donor with Graves disease. Source: peripheral blood mononuclear cells (PBMCs), taken when the disease was refractory, from a patient treated with antithyroid drugs. In DNA form, the CDR3 reads TGTGCCTGGAGTGTACCAGGGGGCTACTATGGCTACACCTTC. This translates into CAWSVPGGYYGYTF.